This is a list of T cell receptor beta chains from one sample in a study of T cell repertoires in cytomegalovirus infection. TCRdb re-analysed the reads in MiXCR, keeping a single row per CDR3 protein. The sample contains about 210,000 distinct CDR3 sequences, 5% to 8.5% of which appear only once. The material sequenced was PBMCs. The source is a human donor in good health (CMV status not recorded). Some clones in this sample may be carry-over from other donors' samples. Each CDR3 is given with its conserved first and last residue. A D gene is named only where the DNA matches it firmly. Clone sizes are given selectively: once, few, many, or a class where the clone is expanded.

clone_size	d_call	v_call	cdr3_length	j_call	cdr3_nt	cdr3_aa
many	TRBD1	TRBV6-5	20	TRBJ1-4	TGTGCCAGCAGTAACCGTCGCGGGACAGGGAGACTTGCAACTAATGAAAAACTGTTTTTT	CASSNRRGTGRLATNEKLFF
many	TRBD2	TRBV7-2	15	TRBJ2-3	TGTGCCAGCAGTTTAGCGGGGCCTCCCACAGATACGCAGTATTTT	CASSLAGPPTDTQYF
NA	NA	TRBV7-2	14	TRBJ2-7	TGTGTAAGCAGCTTGGGGGGAGGAGGGAACGAGCAGTACTTC	CVSSLGGGGNEQYF
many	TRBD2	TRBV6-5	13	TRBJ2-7	TGTGCCAGCATCTCTAGCGGCACCTACGAGCAGTACTTC	CASISSGTYEQYF
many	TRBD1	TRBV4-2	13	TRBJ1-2	TGTGCCAGCAGCCCCGGGACAGGGGCTGGCTACACCTTC	CASSPGTGAGYTF
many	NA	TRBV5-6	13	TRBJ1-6	TGTGCCAGCAGCCCGGACTGGACGGTATCACCCCACTTT	CASSPDWTVSPHF
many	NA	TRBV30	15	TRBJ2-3	TGTGCCTGGAGCGTCCACGTATCTTACTCGGCTACGCAGTATTTT	CAWSVHVSYSATQYF
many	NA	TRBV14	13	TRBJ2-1	TGTGCCAGCAGCCCCCGCGTGCGCGATGAGCAGTTCTTC	CASSPRVRDEQFF
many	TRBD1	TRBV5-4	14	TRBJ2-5	TGTGCCAGCAGCTTGGACGGGACAGAAGAGACCCAGTACTTC	CASSLDGTEETQYF
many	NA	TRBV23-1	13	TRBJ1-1	TGCGCCAGCAGATCAGTAGCGAGATCAGAAGCTTTCTTT	CASRSVARSEAFF
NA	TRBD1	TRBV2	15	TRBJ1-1	TGTGCCAGCAGGGCTGCGACAGGGGGCAACACTGAAGCTTTCTTT	CASRAATGGNTEAFF
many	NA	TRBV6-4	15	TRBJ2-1	TGTGCCAGCAGTCCAGGGGAGAGCTCCTACAATGAGCAGTTCTTC	CASSPGESSYNEQFF
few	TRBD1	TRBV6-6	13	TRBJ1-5	TGTGCCACCCGGGACAGGGGCAATCAGCCCCAGCATTTT	CATRDRGNQPQHF
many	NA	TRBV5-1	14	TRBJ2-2	TGCGCCAGCAGCTTGACTGGGGTCCCCGGGGAGCTGTTTTTT	CASSLTGVPGELFF
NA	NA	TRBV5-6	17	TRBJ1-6	TGTGCCAGCAGCTTCCAGGCAGCGAGCTCCTATAATTCACCCCTCCACTTT	CASSFQAASSYNSPLHF
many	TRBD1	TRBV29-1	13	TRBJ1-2	TGCAGCGTTGTAAAAGGACAGGGTGAGGGCTACACCTTC	CSVVKGQGEGYTF
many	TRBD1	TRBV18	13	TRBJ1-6	TGTGCCAGCTCACAAGGGGGCGATTCACCCCTCCACTTT	CASSQGGDSPLHF
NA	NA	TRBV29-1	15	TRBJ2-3	TGCAGCGTAAGAAATCCGGGGGCAAGCACAGATACGCAGTATTTT	CSVRNPGASTDTQYF
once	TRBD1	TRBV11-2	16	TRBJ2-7	TGTGCCAGCAGCTTAGACCGGGGCCAGGGGGCGAACGAGCAGTACTTC	CASSLDRGQGANEQYF
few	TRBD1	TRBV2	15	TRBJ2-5	TGTGCCAGCAGGAGGGACAGGCTACTCCAAGAGACCCAGTACTTC	CASRRDRLLQETQYF
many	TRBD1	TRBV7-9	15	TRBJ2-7	TGTGCCAGCAGCTCGGGGAAGGGGGCAACCTACGAGCAGTACTTC	CASSSGKGATYEQYF
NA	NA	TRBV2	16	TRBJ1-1	TGTGCCAGCAGTGAAGCGGGGGCCATACCCGACACTGAAGCTTTCTTT	CASSEAGAIPDTEAFF
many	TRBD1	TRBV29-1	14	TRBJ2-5	TGCAGCGTTCGGGACAGGGGGCTTCAAGAGACCCAGTACTTC	CSVRDRGLQETQYF
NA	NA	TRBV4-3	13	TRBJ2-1	TGCGCCAGCAGCCAAGTTCAGCTGGGGGAGCAGTTCTTC	CASSQVQLGEQFF
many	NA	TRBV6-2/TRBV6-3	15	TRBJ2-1	TGTGCCAGCACTTCTATAGGGGGGTCCTACAATGAGCAGTTCTTC	CASTSIGGSYNEQFF
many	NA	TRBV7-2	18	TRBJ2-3	TGTGCCAGCAGCCCCTGGTCAGACAGAGATCATAGCACAGATACGCAGTATTTT	CASSPWSDRDHSTDTQYF
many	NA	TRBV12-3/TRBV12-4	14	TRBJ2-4	TGTGCCAGCACCCTGAGACGGGAAGAAAACATTCAGTACTTC	CASTLRREENIQYF
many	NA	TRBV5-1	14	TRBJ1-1	TGCGCCAGCAGCTCAAACATCGGGAACACTGAAGCTTTCTTT	CASSSNIGNTEAFF
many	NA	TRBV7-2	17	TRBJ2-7	TGTGCCAGCAGCTTAGCGGGGGGTACAGTTCCCTCCTACGAGCAGTACTTC	CASSLAGGTVPSYEQYF
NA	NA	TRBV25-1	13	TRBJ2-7	TGTGCCAGCGGACCCCAGGGGAGATACGAGCAGTACTTC	CASGPQGRYEQYF
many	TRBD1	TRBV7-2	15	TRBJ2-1	TGTGCCAGCAGCGTGGACAGGGGGCGCTTCAATGAGCAGTTCTTC	CASSVDRGRFNEQFF
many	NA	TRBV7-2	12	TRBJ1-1	TGTGCCAGCAGCCGATCGGAGACTGAAGCTTTCTTT	CASSRSETEAFF
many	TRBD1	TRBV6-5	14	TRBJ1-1	TGTGCCAGCAGTTGGACAGGAGCTGGTACTGAAGCTTTCTTT	CASSWTGAGTEAFF
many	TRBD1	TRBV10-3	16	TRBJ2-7	TGTGCCATCAGTGAGACACCGGGACAGGTAGACTACGAGCAGTACTTC	CAISETPGQVDYEQYF
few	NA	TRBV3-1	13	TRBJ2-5	TGTGCCAGCAGCCAAAACGGGGGTGAGACCCAGTACTTC	CASSQNGGETQYF
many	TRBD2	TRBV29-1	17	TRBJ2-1	TGCAGCGTTGAAGGGGGTACAGCGGGGGGGCATTATCATGAGCAGTTCTTC	CSVEGGTAGGHYHEQFF
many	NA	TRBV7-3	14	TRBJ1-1	TGTGCCAGCAGCTTAACGGGGGCAAGCACTGAAGCTTTCTTT	CASSLTGASTEAFF